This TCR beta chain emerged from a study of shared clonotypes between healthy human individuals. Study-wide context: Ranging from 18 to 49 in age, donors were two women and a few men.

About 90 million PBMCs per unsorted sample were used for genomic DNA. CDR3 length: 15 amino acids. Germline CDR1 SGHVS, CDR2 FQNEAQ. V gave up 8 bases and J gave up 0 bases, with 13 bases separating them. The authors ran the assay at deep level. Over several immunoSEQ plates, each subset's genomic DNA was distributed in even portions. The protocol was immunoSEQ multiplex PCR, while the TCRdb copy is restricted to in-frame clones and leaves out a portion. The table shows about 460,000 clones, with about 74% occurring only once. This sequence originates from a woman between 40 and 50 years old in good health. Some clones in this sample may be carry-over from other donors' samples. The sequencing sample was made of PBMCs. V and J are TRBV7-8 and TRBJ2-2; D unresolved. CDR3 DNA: TGTGCCAGCCGACTGACCCCCTCGAACACCGGGGAGCTGTTTTTT. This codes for CASRLTPSNTGELFF. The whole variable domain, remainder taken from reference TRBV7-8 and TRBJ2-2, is GAGVSQSPRYKVAKRGQDVALRCDPISGHVSLFWYQQALGQGPEFLTYFQNEAQLDKSGLPSDRFFAERPEGSVSTLKIQRTQQEDSAVYLCASRLTPSNTGELFFGEGSRLTVL.